The sequence of this T cell receptor beta chain was determined in a study of cytomegalovirus exposure and HLA in healthy donors. Study-level points and caveats: Later work associated roughly 15,000 TCR beta sequences with HLA alleles at 0.05 false discovery rate. Reported performance of the classifier showed diagnosis of cytomegalovirus status with high specificity and sensitivity.

The table lists this clone with a count of one. Its matching antigen is unknown. The V segment lost 4 bases and the J segment 7 bases; nucleotides outside the gene matches: 9. The CDR3 sequence is 16 residues long. Germline CDR1 reads MNHEY; CDR2 reads SVGAGI. PCR was performed using 60 Vbeta and 13 Jbeta primers. The repertoire was sequenced with immunoSEQ multiplex PCR; TCRdb's copy has only in-frame clones and lacks some. The sample has about 94,000 clones, 81% seen once. The chain couples TRBV6-5 to TRBJ2-1, with 11 positions matching TRBD2. The sequencing sample was made of PBMCs. The TCR comes from a human donor in good health. The CDR3, as DNA: TGTGCCAGCAGTTCTAGCGGGAGGCCCTTGTGGAATGAGCAGTTCTTC. Translated, it gives CASSSSGRPLWNEQFF.